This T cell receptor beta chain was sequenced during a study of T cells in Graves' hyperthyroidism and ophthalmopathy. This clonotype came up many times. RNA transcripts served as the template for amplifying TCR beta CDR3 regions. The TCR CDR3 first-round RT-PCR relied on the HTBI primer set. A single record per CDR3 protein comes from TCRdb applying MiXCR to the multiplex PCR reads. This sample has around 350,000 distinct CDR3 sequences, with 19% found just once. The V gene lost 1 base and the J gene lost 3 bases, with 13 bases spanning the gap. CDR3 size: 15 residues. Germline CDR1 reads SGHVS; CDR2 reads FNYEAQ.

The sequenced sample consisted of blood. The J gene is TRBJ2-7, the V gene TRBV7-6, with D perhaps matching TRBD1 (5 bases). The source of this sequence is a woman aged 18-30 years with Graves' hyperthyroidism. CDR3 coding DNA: TGTGCCAGCAGCTTAGAGTCGGCCAGGGACTACGAGCAGTACTTC. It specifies CASSLESARDYEQYF.